One and the same sample provided the 26 T cell receptor beta chains below, sequenced in a study of blood T cell repertoires in COVID-19. The repertoire was sequenced with immunoSEQ multiplex PCR; TCRdb's copy has only in-frame clones and lacks some. The sample has 150,000 to 200,000 clones; roughly nine tenths are singletons. The sample comprised PBMCs or T cells enriched from blood (not recorded which). The receptors here all came from a woman in her forties or fifties who had recovered from COVID-19.

The J gene is TRBJ1-3, the V gene TRBV30; D not certain. The germline V gene has CDR1 GTSNPN and CDR2 SVGIG (reference sequence). The V end lost 3 bases, the J end lost 0 bases, and 9 bases lay between the germline ends. The CDR3 spans 14 residues. The CDR3 bases are TGTGCCTGGAGCTCGGGGTACTCTGGAAACACCATATATTTT. This translates into CAWSSGYSGNTIYF.

The chain joins TRBV4-2 to TRBJ2-3; 8 bases fit TRBD2. V was pared by 5 bases and J by 1 base, with 8 bases of the junction left unmatched. CDR1 and CDR2 from the germline V gene are LGHNA and YNFKEQ. The length of the CDR3 is 16 residues. Written as DNA, the CDR3 is TGTGCCAGCAGCTATAGCGGGACGTGGGGCACAGATACGCAGTATTTT. This encodes CASSYSGTWGTDTQYF.

This chain uses TRBV28 with TRBJ1-2; no reliable D call. Germline assignment: CDR1 MDHEN and CDR2 SYDVKM. The CDR3 extends over 14 amino acids. Deletions cut 6 bases from V and 10 bases from J, with 21 bases between. CDR3 nucleotides: TGTGCCAGCAGATCCGCAGGTCTGCGGGTGGTCTACACCTTC. This encodes CASRSAGLRVVYTF.

J is TRBJ1-4 and V is TRBV7-2, with 7 bases aligning to TRBD1. V shed 0 bases and J 8 bases; nucleotides not matched to a gene: 6. Germline CDR1 and CDR2: SGHTA and FQGNSA. This CDR3 contains 15 residues. This CDR3 reads CASSLAGGAREKLFF. Written as DNA, the CDR3 is TGTGCCAGCAGCTTAGCAGGGGGCGCTAGGGAAAAACTGTTTTTT.

The V gene is TRBV7-3, the J gene TRBJ2-7, with a tentative D call TRBD2 (6 bases). V lost 10 bases and J 5 bases, leaving 24 bases between the germline ends. The CDR3 is 15 amino acids. From germline, CDR1 is SGHTA and CDR2 FQGTGA. The DNA for the CDR3 is TGTGCCACCGCGGAGGGTACGGGCCCCACCAACGAGCAGTACTTC. Its protein product is CATAEGTGPTNEQYF.

This rearrangement joins TRBV7-9 to TRBJ2-7; a possible D gene is TRBD2 (6 bases). The CDR3 length is 14 residues. The germline V gene encodes CDR1 SEHNR and CDR2 FQNEAQ (reference sequence). Between the trimmed V and J ends, which lost 5 bases and 1 base, there was a span of 12 bases. The CDR3 DNA reads TGTGCCAGCAGCCCCGGGGGTACGTCCTACGAGCAGTACTTC. Its translation is CASSPGGTSYEQYF. The variable domain in full, with the rest retrieved from reference TRBV7-9 and TRBJ2-7, is DTGVSQNPRHKITKRGQNVTFRCDPISEHNRLYWYRQTLGQGPEFLTYFQNEAQLEKSRLLSDRFSAERPKGSFSTLEIQRTEQGDSAMYLCASSPGGTSYEQYFGPGTRLTVT.

The V gene is TRBV10-1, the J gene TRBJ2-7, with D maybe TRBD1 (6 bases). CDR3 size: 13 residues. Germline CDR1 reads WNHNN; CDR2 reads SYGVQD (reference sequence). V was clipped by 1 base and J by 6 bases, with 10 bases between them. The CDR3 protein is CASSEWDKGEQYF. DNA of the CDR3: TGCGCCAGCAGTGAGTGGGACAAGGGCGAGCAGTACTTC.

The rearrangement joins TRBV11-2 to TRBJ2-7, with 8 bases that match TRBD1. J lost 7 bases, V lost 0 bases, and 8 bases had no gene match. This CDR3 has 15 amino acids. CDR1 and CDR2 from the germline V gene are SGHAT and FQNNGV. CDR3 region: CASSLDLGQAREQYF. The CDR3 DNA follows: TGTGCCAGCAGCTTAGATTTGGGACAGGCAAGGGAGCAGTACTTC.

CDR3 DNA: TGTGCCAGCAGTCATGCGGACGGGAGCTCCTACGAGCAGTACTTC. This encodes CASSHADGSSYEQYF. V gene TRBV4-2 combines with J gene TRBJ2-7; D perhaps matches TRBD2 (6 bases). Germline V lookup: CDR1 LGHNA, CDR2 YNFKEQ. The V gene lost 6 bases and the J gene lost 0 bases, with 15 bases spanning the gap. The length of the CDR3 is 15 residues.

This chain connects TRBV11-3 to TRBJ1-5; tentative D call: TRBD1 (5 bases). Germline V lookup: CDR1 SGHNT, CDR2 YENEEA. The CDR3 sequence is 13 residues long. Trimming stripped 0 bases from V and 9 bases from J, with 9 bases between. The CDR3 DNA follows: TGTGCCAGCAGCTTAGATGGCCAGGGGCCCCAGCATTTT. This sequence encodes CASSLDGQGPQHF.

The rearrangement uses TRBV7-9 and TRBJ2-4; D is uncertain. Germline V CDR1 and CDR2: SEHNR, FQNEAQ (reference sequence). V was shortened by 5 bases and J by 0 bases, with 11 bases between the two germline ends. This CDR3 region has 15 residues. In DNA, the CDR3 is TGTGCCAGCAGCGCTCAACAGTTAGCCAAAAACATTCAGTACTTC. Its protein is CASSAQQLAKNIQYF.

V is TRBV2 and J is TRBJ1-2; D not certain. The V end lost 0 bases, the J end lost 8 bases, and 16 bases lay between the germline ends. Germline CDR1 SNHLY, CDR2 FYNNEI. The CDR3 runs to 15 residues. The CDR3 here is CASSEALVGVDGYTF. CDR3 nucleotides: TGTGCCAGCAGTGAAGCGCTGGTCGGGGTGGACGGCTACACCTTC. The full variable domain, completed using reference TRBV2 and TRBJ1-2, is EPEVTQTPSHQVTQMGQEVILRCVPISNHLYFYWYRQILGQKVEFLVSFYNNEISEKSEIFDDQFSVERPDGSNFTLKIRSTKLEDSAMYFCASSEALVGVDGYTFGSGTRLTVV.

The chain links TRBV9 to TRBJ2-3; no clear D gene. The V end was cut by 4 bases, the J end by 4 bases, with 13 bases between. The CDR3 covers 14 residues. The germline CDR1 and CDR2 sequences are SGDLS and YYNGEE. CDR3 region: CASSISGGADTQYF. DNA of the CDR3: TGTGCCAGCAGCATCAGTGGCGGCGCAGATACGCAGTATTTT.

This clone was picked up one time. This chain links TRBV11-2 with TRBJ1-2; possible D gene TRBD1, 5 bases. Trimming removed 5 bases at V and 4 bases at J, with 17 bases between. Per the germline V gene, CDR1 is SGHAT and CDR2 is FQNNGV. CDR3 length: 15 amino acids. The CDR3 DNA reads TGTGCCAGCAGCCAACAGGTGGCAGGTAGCTATGGCTACACCTTC. Encoded protein: CASSQQVAGSYGYTF. Variable domain in full (rest from reference TRBV11-2 and TRBJ1-2): EAGVAQSPRYKIIEKRQSVAFWCNPISGHATLYWYQQILGQGPKLLIQFQNNGVVDDSQLPKDRFSAERLKGVDSTLKIQPAKLEDSAVYLCASSQQVAGSYGYTFGSGTRLTVV.

This sequence joins TRBV6-4 and TRBJ2-3, with 7 bases that match TRBD2. Germline V gene data show CDR1 as MRHNA and CDR2 as SNTAGT. V lost 5 bases to trimming and J lost 0 bases; unmatched junction nucleotides: 8. CDR3 length equals 16 residues. The CDR3 bases are TGTGCCAGCAGTCTCGTAGCGGGCACTAGCACAGATACGCAGTATTTT. Residues: CASSLVAGTSTDTQYF.

The rearrangement joins TRBV7-2 to TRBJ1-5; possibly TRBD1 for D (5 bases). The V end was cut by 1 base, the J end by 0 bases, with 10 bases between. CDR1 and CDR2 (germline): SGHTA, FQGNSA. This CDR3 spans 16 amino acids. DNA of the CDR3: TGTGCCAGCAGCTTAGGGACACTTTATAGCAATCAGCCCCAGCATTTT. It specifies CASSLGTLYSNQPQHF.

The CDR3 DNA reads TGTGCCAGCAGCTATCGGGACAGGGGATACTATGGCTACACCTTC. Protein sequence: CASSYRDRGYYGYTF. This chain connects TRBV7-2 to TRBJ1-2; TRBD1 matches at 10 bases. With 4 bases clipped from V and 3 bases from J, the junction kept 5 bases outside the gene matches. The germline CDR1 and CDR2 sequences are SGHTA and FQGNSA. The CDR3 spans 15 residues.

This CDR3 reads CASSLGQLYEQYF. The CDR3 bases are TGTGCCAGCTCACTAGGACAGTTGTACGAGCAGTACTTC. The chain combines TRBV18 with TRBJ2-7, with D possibly matching TRBD1 (6 bases). The germline gives CDR1 KGHSH, CDR2 LQKENI. CDR3 length equals 13 residues. V lost 4 bases and J lost 4, with 11 bases in between.

The CDR3 here is CSVKFSGREAEETQYF. The CDR3 nucleotides are TGCAGCGTTAAGTTTAGCGGCCGGGAGGCAGAAGAGACCCAGTACTTC. J is TRBJ2-5 and V is TRBV29-1; 7 bases agree with TRBD2. CDR1 and CDR2 from the germline V gene are SQVTM and ANQGSEA. The ends lost 5 bases at V and 3 bases at J; junction bases unmatched: 15. This CDR3 contains 16 residues.

The rearrangement uses TRBV7-9 and TRBJ2-7; TRBD1 agrees at 8 bases. This CDR3 has 15 amino acids. V shed 0 bases, J shed 5 bases, and the junction held 6 bases outside the gene matches. Germline V gene data show CDR1 as SEHNR and CDR2 as FQNEAQ (reference sequence). CDR3 in amino acids: CASSLAGQGSHEQYF. The CDR3 bases are TGTGCCAGCAGCTTAGCTGGACAGGGTTCCCACGAGCAGTACTTC.

The chain carries TRBV21-1 and TRBJ2-3; the D call TRBD2 from the table was never checked on the DNA. TRBV21-1 is marked as a pseudogene. The CDR3 is 17 amino acids. The CDR3 DNA reads as TGTGCCAGCAGCAAATCTAGCGGGAGGGTTCGTCAAGATACGCAGTATTTT. Translating gives CASSKSSGRVRQDTQYF.

The chain has TRBV27 and TRBJ2-2; 7 nucleotides agree with TRBD1. Trimming cost V 2 bases and J 6 bases; bases outside gene matches: 6. This CDR3 has 15 residues. Germline V lookup: CDR1 MNHEY, CDR2 SMNVEV (reference sequence). In nucleotides, the CDR3 is TGTGCCAGCAGTTTACCCCGACAGGGTCCCGGGGAGCTGTTTTTT. Encoded protein: CASSLPRQGPGELFF.

V is TRBV27 and J is TRBJ1-4, with 9 bases that match TRBD1. The CDR3 runs 15 residues. V lost 6 bases and J lost 4; bases outside the gene matches: 6. The germline CDR1 and CDR2 sequences are MNHEY and SMNVEV (reference sequence). CDR3 DNA: TGTGCCAGCAGCCTACGGACAGGGGTTAATGAAAAACTGTTTTTT. Amino acid sequence: CASSLRTGVNEKLFF.

The J gene is TRBJ2-1, the V gene TRBV5-4; D is undetermined. V lost 2 bases and J lost 3, with 9 bases in between. Germline CDR1 reads SGHNT; CDR2 reads YYREEE (reference sequence). CDR3 length: 14 amino acids. CDR3 DNA sequence: TGTGCCAGCAGCTTTGGCCTGCTCTACAATGAGCAGTTCTTC. Translating it yields CASSFGLLYNEQFF.

The chain couples TRBV14 to TRBJ1-2; 8 bases match TRBD1. This CDR3 comprises 15 residues. CDR1 SGHDN and CDR2 FVKESK come from the germline V gene. With V trimmed by 4 bases and J by 4 bases, 8 bases remained unmatched. CDR3 DNA sequence: TGTGCCAGCAGCCTCGACAGGGGAGGTTCCTATGGCTACACCTTC. This encodes CASSLDRGGSYGYTF.

The chain links TRBV4-3 to TRBJ2-1; 9 bases agree with TRBD2. V lost 1 base, J lost 5 bases, and 9 bases stayed unmatched. Germline values: CDR1 LGHNA, CDR2 YSLEER. The CDR3 covers 17 residues. This CDR3 is CASSQGVIAGADNEQFF. The CDR3 DNA is TGCGCCAGCAGCCAAGGGGTAATAGCGGGAGCTGACAATGAGCAGTTCTTC.